What follows describes a single T cell receptor beta chain. This entry belongs to a study of cytomegalovirus exposure and HLA in healthy donors. The PCR made use of 60 Vbeta and 13 Jbeta primers. Sequencing used immunoSEQ multiplex PCR; TCRdb keeps in-frame clones, though not all of them. The ten top clones account for 10% to 15%, within a sample of under 65,000 clones. The receptor was isolated from a woman aged 25 to 45 in good health and CMV-seropositive. The sequencing input was PBMCs.

Here the CDR3 reads CASEGQLNTEAFF. Written as DNA, the CDR3 is TGTGCCAGTGAGGGACAATTGAACACTGAAGCTTTCTTT. This chain links TRBV19 with TRBJ1-1; TRBD1 might be the D (6 bases). V lost 8 bases and J lost 0, with 10 bases in between. The germline V gene has CDR1 LNHDA and CDR2 SQIVND (reference sequence). The CDR3 length is 13 residues.